These 15 T cell receptor beta chains share one sample of origin, sequenced in a study of Ad26.COV2.S vaccination and SARS-CoV-2 variants. Treatment of the sample: some 20 received Ad26.COV2.S at low or high dose, single or two shots; roughly five received placebo; per-sample allocation not given. Sampling took place 63 days after the first vaccine or placebo injection. Profiling relied on immunoSEQ multiplex PCR, and the TCRdb table lists in-frame clones only, not all of them. The sample lists approximately 300,000 clones; about 85% were seen once. This material consisted of peripheral blood, taken in a trial of Ad26.COV2.S vaccine versus placebo. These receptors were collected from a person aged 18-60 years who received the Ad26.COV2.S COVID-19 vaccine or a placebo.

This chain links TRBV2 with TRBJ2-1; D remains unclear. The V gene's germline CDR1 is SNHLY and CDR2 FYNNEI. The CDR3 has 13 residues. V was clipped by 4 bases and J by 5 bases, with 9 bases between them. CDR3 sequence: CASSGGYDNEQFF. The CDR3 bases are TGTGCCAGCAGTGGGGGTTACGACAATGAGCAGTTCTTC.

This chain uses TRBV9 with TRBJ1-1, with D perhaps matching TRBD1 (6 bases). CDR1 is SGDLS and CDR2 is YYNGEE in the germline V gene. V lost 4 bases, J lost 7 bases, and 17 bases lay in between. CDR3 length equals 14 residues. The CDR3 loop reads CASSPQGGQGEAFF. CDR3 in DNA: TGTGCCAGCAGCCCTCAAGGGGGGCAGGGTGAAGCTTTCTTT. Drawing the rest from reference TRBV9 and TRBJ1-1, the complete variable domain is DSGVTQTPKHLITATGQRVTLRCSPRSGDLSVYWYQQSLDQGLQFLIQYYNGEERAKGNILERFSAQQFPDLHSELNLSSLELGDSALYFCASSPQGGQGEAFFGQGTRLTVV.

The chain uses TRBV24-1 and TRBJ2-5, with D perhaps matching TRBD1 (6 bases). Germline V lookup: CDR1 KGHDR, CDR2 SFDVKD. This CDR3 region has 19 residues. The germline V and J ends were trimmed by 3 bases and 5 bases, with 27 bases remaining between them. CDR3 in amino acids: CATSDALPSQGTPLETQYF. DNA for the CDR3: TGTGCCACCAGTGATGCTCTCCCATCACAGGGTACCCCGTTGGAGACCCAGTACTTC.

The chain has TRBV7-8 and TRBJ2-3, with 10 positions matching TRBD2. This CDR3 is 15 amino acids long. The V and J ends lost 3 bases and 4 bases, in that order; junction bases with no gene match: 4. Germline values: CDR1 SGHVS, CDR2 FQNEAQ. CDR3 in amino acids: CASSFSGGAPDTQYF. Written as DNA, the CDR3 is TGTGCCAGCAGCTTCAGCGGGGGGGCCCCAGATACGCAGTATTTT.

This chain joins TRBV19 and TRBJ1-1; D may be TRBD1 (5 bases). Deletions cut 3 bases from V and 1 base from J, with 15 bases between. This CDR3 comprises 16 residues. CDR1 and CDR2 from the germline V gene are LNHDA and SQIVND (reference sequence). CDR3 amino acids: CASSIGAGRRNTEAFF. The CDR3 coding sequence is TGTGCCAGTAGTATTGGGGCAGGGCGGAGGAACACTGAAGCTTTCTTT.

This chain connects TRBV9 to TRBJ2-5, with D unclear. Germline loops: CDR1 SGDLS, CDR2 YYNGEE. There are 14 residues in the CDR3. Trimming pared 1 base from V and 1 base from J, leaving 8 bases between. CDR3 DNA sequence: TGTGCCAGCAGCGTACGGGCTATCCAAGAGACCCAGTACTTC. Translated: CASSVRAIQETQYF.

This chain connects TRBV19 to TRBJ2-1, with TRBD1 matching over 8 bases. The trim removed 4 bases at V and 7 bases at J, leaving 12 bases unmatched. This CDR3 has 16 residues. Germline loops: CDR1 LNHDA, CDR2 SQIVND (reference sequence). The CDR3 nucleotides are TGTGCCAGTAGTAGAGGTATCGGGACAGGAATAAATGAGCAGTTCTTC. Its translation is CASSRGIGTGINEQFF. The full variable domain, its missing parts supplied by reference TRBV19 and TRBJ2-1, is DGGITQSPKYLFRKEGQNVTLSCEQNLNHDAMYWYRQDPGQGLRLIYYSQIVNDFQKGDIAEGYSVSREKKESFPLTVTSAQKNPTAFYLCASSRGIGTGINEQFFGPGTRLTVL.

This clone was detected once. The V call is TRBV19, the J call TRBJ1-5, with 7 bases fitting TRBD1. V trimming: 0 bases; J trimming: 6 bases; junction bases outside the gene matches: 5. Germline V lookup: CDR1 LNHDA, CDR2 SQIVND (reference sequence). This CDR3 region has 15 residues. This chain's CDR3 is CASSIETTGVQPQHF. Here the CDR3 DNA reads TGTGCCAGTAGTATAGAAACAACAGGGGTTCAGCCCCAGCATTTT.

This rearrangement joins TRBV27 to TRBJ2-2; no firm D call. There are 15 residues in the CDR3. Germline CDR1 is MNHEY and CDR2 is SMNVEV (reference sequence). The V end lost 2 bases, the J end lost 3 bases, and 10 bases lay between the germline ends. In nucleotides, the CDR3 is TGTGCCAGCAGTTTACGACTTGGGGACACCGGGGAGCTGTTTTTT. Translated, it gives CASSLRLGDTGELFF.

On this clone itself: Other nucleotide sequences in the sample specify the same CDR3. The rearrangement uses TRBV3-1 (or the pseudogene TRBV3-2) and TRBJ1-2; D is undetermined. The CDR3 loop spans 15 amino acids. Trimming took off 1 base at V and 0 bases at J, with 9 bases between the two ends. Germline V gene sequence: CDR1 LGHDT, CDR2 YNNKEL (reference sequence). The CDR3 DNA reads as TGTGCCAGCAGCCAAGTGGCCGGGGCTAACTATGGCTACACCTTC. It specifies CASSQVAGANYGYTF.

The chain joins TRBV2 to TRBJ1-4, with 11 bases identical to TRBD1. V shed 7 bases, J shed 3 bases, and the junction held 10 bases outside the gene matches. The CDR3 runs 17 residues. Germline loops: CDR1 SNHLY, CDR2 FYNNEI. Here the CDR3 DNA reads TGTGCCAGCACCCATCGGGACAGGGGGAGGGCTAATGAAAAACTGTTTTTT. Its protein product is CASTHRDRGRANEKLFF. The whole variable domain, remainder taken from reference TRBV2 and TRBJ1-4, is EPEVTQTPSHQVTQMGQEVILRCVPISNHLYFYWYRQILGQKVEFLVSFYNNEISEKSEIFDDQFSVERPDGSNFTLKIRSTKLEDSAMYFCASTHRDRGRANEKLFFGSGTQLSVL.

This chain connects TRBV7-8 to TRBJ2-3; D is unclear. The CDR3 consists of 14 residues. The V gene lost 3 bases and the J gene lost 1 base, with 8 bases spanning the gap. CDR1 and CDR2 from the germline V gene are SGHVS and FQNEAQ. The CDR3 sequence: CASSFRWGTDTQYF. CDR3 bases: TGTGCCAGCAGCTTCCGTTGGGGCACAGATACGCAGTATTTT. Based on the CDR3 plus reference TRBV7-8 and TRBJ2-3, the full variable domain is GAGVSQSPRYKVAKRGQDVALRCDPISGHVSLFWYQQALGQGPEFLTYFQNEAQLDKSGLPSDRFFAERPEGSVSTLKIQRTQQEDSAVYLCASSFRWGTDTQYFGPGTRLTVL.

The V gene is TRBV7-3, the J gene TRBJ2-2; D is tentatively TRBD1 or TRBD2 (5 bases each). V was pared by 1 base and J by 6 bases, with 12 bases between. The V gene's germline CDR1 is SGHTA and CDR2 FQGTGA. CDR3 length: 15 residues. In DNA, the CDR3 is TGTGCCAGCAGCTTAAGTTCCGGGGCCCCCGGGGAGCTGTTTTTT. Translating it yields CASSLSSGAPGELFF.

The CDR3 DNA reads TGTGCCAGCACTAGCGGGACCACAGATACGCAGTATTTT. Translation: CASTSGTTDTQYF. The chain is built from TRBV12-3 or TRBV12-4 and TRBJ2-3, with 9 bases lining up with TRBD2. After removal of 7 bases from V and 2 bases from J, the junction contained 1 base not matched to a gene. This CDR3 has 13 residues.

This rearrangement joins TRBV5-1 to TRBJ2-7, with D possibly TRBD2 on 5 matching bases. CDR3 length: 12 residues. Per the germline V gene, CDR1 is SGHRS and CDR2 is YFSETQ. Trimming pared 2 bases from V and 7 bases from J, leaving 10 bases between. The CDR3 nucleotides read TGCGCCAGCAGCTTTGAGGGTCGAGAGCAGTACTTC. Translating it yields CASSFEGREQYF.